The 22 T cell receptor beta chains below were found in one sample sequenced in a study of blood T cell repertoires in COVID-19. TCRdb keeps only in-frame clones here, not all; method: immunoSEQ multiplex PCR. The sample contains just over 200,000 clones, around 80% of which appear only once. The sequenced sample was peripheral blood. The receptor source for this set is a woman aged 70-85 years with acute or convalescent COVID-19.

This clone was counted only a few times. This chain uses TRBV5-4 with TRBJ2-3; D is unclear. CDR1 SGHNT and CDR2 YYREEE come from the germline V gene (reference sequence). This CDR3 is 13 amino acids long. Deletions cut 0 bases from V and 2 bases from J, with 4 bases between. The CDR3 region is CASSLAYTDTQYF. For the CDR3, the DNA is TGTGCCAGCAGCTTGGCCTACACAGATACGCAGTATTTT.

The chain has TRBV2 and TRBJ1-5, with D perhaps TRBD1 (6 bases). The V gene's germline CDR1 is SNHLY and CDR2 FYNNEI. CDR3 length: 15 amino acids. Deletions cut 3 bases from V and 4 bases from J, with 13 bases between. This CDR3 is CASSERGQWNQPQHF. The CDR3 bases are TGTGCCAGCAGTGAGCGAGGACAGTGGAATCAGCCCCAGCATTTT.

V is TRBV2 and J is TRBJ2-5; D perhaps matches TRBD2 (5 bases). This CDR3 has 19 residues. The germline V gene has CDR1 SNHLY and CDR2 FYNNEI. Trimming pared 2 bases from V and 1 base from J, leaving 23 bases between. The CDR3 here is CASSEPGWAGAQVQETQYF. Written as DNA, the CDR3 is TGTGCCAGCAGTGAACCGGGCTGGGCGGGTGCCCAGGTCCAAGAGACCCAGTACTTC.

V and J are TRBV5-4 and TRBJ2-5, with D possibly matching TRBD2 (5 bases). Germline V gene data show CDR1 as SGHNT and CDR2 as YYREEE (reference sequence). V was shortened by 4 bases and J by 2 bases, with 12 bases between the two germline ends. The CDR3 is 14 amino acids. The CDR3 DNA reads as TGTGCCAGCAGCGAACGGACGGGGCAAGAGACCCAGTACTTC. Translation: CASSERTGQETQYF.

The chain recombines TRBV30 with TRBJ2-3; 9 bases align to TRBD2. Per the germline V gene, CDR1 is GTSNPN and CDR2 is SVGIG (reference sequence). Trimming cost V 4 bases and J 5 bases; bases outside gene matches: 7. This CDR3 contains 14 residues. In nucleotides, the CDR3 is TGTGCCTGGACCTCTACTAGCGGGCAAGATACGCAGTATTTT. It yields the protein CAWTSTSGQDTQYF.

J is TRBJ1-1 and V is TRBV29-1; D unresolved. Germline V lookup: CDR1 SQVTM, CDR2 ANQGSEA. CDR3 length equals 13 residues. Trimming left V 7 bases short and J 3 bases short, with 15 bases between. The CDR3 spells CSAHQATDTEAFF. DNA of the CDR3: TGCAGCGCCCACCAGGCAACCGACACTGAAGCTTTCTTT.

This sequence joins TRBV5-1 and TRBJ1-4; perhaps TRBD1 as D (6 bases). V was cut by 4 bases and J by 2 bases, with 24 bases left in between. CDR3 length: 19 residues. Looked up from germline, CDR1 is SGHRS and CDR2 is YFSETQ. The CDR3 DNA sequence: TGCGCCAGCAGCCCGATGACAGAGCCGGGGGGCCTCACTAATGAAAAACTGTTTTTT. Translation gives CASSPMTEPGGLTNEKLFF.

CDR3 residues: CASSPSGPYYGYTF. CDR3 coding DNA: TGTGCCAGCAGTCCTTCTGGGCCGTACTATGGCTACACCTTC. The chain uses TRBV28 and TRBJ1-2, with D unclear. Germline CDR1 MDHEN, CDR2 SYDVKM. There are 14 residues in the CDR3. The V gene lost 5 bases and the J gene lost 3 bases, with 13 bases spanning the gap.

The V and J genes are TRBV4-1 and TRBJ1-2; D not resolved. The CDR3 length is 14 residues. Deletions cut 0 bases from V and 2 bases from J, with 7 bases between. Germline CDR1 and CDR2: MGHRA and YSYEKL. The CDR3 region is CASSQDGQNYGYTF. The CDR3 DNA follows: TGCGCCAGCAGCCAAGATGGTCAGAACTATGGCTACACCTTC.

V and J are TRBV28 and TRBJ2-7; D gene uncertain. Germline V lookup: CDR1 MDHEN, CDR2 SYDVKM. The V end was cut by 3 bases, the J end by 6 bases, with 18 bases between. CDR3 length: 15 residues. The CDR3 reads CASSFHRPGAAEQYF. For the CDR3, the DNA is TGTGCCAGCAGTTTCCATAGGCCTGGAGCTGCCGAGCAGTACTTC. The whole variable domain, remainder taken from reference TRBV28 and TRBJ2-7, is DVKVTQSSRYLVKRTGEKVFLECVQDMDHENMFWYRQDPGLGLRLIYFSYDVKMKEKGDIPEGYSVSREKKERFSLILESASTNQTSMYLCASSFHRPGAAEQYFGPGTRLTVT.

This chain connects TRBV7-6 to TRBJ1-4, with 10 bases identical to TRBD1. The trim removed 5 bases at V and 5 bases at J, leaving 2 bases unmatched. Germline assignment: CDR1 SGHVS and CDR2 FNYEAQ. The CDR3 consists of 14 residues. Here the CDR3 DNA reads TGTGCCAGCAGCCCGACAGGGGGCAATGAAAAACTGTTTTTT. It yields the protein CASSPTGGNEKLFF.

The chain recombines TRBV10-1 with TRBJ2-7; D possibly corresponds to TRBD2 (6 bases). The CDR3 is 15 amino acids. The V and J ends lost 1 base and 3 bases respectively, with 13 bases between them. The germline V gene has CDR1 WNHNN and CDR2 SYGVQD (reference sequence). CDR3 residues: CASSEYAGSNYEQYF. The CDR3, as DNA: TGCGCCAGCAGTGAGTACGCGGGAAGCAACTACGAGCAGTACTTC.

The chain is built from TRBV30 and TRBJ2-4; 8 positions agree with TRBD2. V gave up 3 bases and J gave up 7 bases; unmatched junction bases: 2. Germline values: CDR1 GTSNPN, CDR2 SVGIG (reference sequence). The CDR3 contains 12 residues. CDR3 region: CAWRASGNIQYF. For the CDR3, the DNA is TGTGCCTGGAGGGCTAGCGGGAACATTCAGTACTTC.

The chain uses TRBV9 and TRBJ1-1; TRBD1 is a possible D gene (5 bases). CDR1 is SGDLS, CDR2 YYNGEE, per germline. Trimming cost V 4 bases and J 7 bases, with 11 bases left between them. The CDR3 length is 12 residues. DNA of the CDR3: TGTGCCAGCAGCCTCCCGGGGGGTGAAGCTTTCTTT. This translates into CASSLPGGEAFF.

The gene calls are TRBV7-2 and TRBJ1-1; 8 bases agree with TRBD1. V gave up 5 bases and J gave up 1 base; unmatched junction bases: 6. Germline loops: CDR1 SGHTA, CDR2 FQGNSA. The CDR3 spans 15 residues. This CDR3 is CASSPPGTGNTEAFF. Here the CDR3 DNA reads TGTGCCAGCAGCCCCCCCGGGACAGGGAACACTGAAGCTTTCTTT.

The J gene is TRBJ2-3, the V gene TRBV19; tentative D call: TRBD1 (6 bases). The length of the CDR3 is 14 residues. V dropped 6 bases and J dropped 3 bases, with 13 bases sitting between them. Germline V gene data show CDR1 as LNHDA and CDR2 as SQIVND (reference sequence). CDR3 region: CASSRTVKTDTQYF. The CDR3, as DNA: TGTGCCAGTAGCCGGACAGTGAAGACAGATACGCAGTATTTT.

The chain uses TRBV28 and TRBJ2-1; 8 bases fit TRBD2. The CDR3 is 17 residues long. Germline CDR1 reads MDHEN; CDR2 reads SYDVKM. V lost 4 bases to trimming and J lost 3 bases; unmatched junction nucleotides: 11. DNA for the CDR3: TGTGCCAGCAGTTCCCCTCGAACTAGCGGTCACTACAATGAGCAGTTCTTC. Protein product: CASSSPRTSGHYNEQFF.

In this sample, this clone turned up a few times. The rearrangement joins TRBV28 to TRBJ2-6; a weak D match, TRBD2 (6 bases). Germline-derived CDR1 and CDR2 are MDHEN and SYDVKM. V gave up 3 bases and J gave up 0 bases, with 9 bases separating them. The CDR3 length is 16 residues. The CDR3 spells CASSFWGDSGANVLTF. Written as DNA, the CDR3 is TGTGCCAGCAGTTTCTGGGGGGACTCTGGGGCCAACGTCCTGACTTTC.

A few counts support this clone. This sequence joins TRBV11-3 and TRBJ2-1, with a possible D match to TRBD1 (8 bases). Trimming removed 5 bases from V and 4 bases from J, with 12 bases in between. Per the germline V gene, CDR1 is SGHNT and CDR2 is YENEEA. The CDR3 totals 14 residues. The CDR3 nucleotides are TGTGCCAGCAGCCTACAGGGGGGGTACAATGAGCAGTTCTTC. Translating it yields CASSLQGGYNEQFF.

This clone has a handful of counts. The CDR3 sequence: CASRKGQITDTQYF. CDR3 DNA: TGTGCCAGCAGGAAGGGACAGATCACAGATACGCAGTATTTT. This rearrangement joins TRBV2 to TRBJ2-3, with 7 bases matching TRBD1. The V and J ends lost 6 bases and 2 bases, in that order; junction bases with no gene match: 5. Germline V lookup: CDR1 SNHLY, CDR2 FYNNEI. The CDR3 has 14 residues.

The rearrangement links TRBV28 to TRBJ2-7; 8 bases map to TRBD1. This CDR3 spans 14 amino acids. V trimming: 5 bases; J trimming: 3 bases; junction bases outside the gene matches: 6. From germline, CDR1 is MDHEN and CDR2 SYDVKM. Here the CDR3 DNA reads TGTGCCAGCAGTCCGCAGGGGGCACGCTACGAGCAGTACTTC. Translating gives CASSPQGARYEQYF.

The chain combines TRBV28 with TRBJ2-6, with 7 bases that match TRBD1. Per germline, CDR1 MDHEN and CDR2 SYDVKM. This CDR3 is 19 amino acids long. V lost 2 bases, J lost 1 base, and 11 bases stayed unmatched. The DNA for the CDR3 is TGTGCCAGCAGTTTAAGTGGTAGGGGGCGCTTTTCTGGGGCCAACGTCCTGACTTTC. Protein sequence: CASSLSGRGRFSGANVLTF.